The subject of this entry is one T cell receptor (beta chain). Its antigen is unidentified. This sample is drawn from a study of cytomegalovirus exposure and HLA in healthy donors. Study-wide points: Exclusion as indistinguishable affected some V segments, including TRBV6-2 and TRBV6-3. Roughly even sequencing depth across donors was the assumption behind the presence/absence analyses.

The PCR made use of 60 Vbeta and 13 Jbeta primers. Sequencing used immunoSEQ multiplex PCR; TCRdb keeps in-frame clones, though not all of them. The sample lists under 150,000 clones, about four fifths seen once, with less than 3.5% in the top ten. CDR3 size: 15 residues. V lost 4 bases, J lost 6 bases, and 18 bases lay in between. This receptor was obtained from a male donor in good health and CMV-seronegative. Material for sequencing was PBMCs. The chain employs TRBV23-1 and TRBJ1-1; a weak D match, TRBD1 (6 bases). TRBV23-1 is sorted into the ORF group, with uncertain function. The CDR3 coding sequence is TGCGCCAGCAGTCCACCGATAGACAGGTTCGCTGAAGCTTTCTTT. It is translated as CASSPPIDRFAEAFF.